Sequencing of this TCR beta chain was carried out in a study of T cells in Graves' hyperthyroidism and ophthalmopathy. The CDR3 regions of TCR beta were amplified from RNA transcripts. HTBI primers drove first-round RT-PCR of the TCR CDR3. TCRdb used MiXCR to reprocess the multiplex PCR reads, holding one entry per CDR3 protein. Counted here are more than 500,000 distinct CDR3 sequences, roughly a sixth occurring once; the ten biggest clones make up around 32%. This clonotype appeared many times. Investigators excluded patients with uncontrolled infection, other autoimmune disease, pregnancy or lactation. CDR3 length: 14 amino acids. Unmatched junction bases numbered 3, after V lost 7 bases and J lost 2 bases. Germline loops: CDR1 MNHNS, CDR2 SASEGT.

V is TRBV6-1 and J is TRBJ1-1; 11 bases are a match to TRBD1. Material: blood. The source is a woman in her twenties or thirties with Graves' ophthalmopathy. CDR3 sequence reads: CASIRTGGNTEAFF. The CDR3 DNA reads TGTGCCAGCATCCGGACAGGGGGCAACACTGAAGCTTTCTTT.